This paragraph covers one TCR beta chain sequence. The antigen remains unidentified. The data derive from a study of T cells after posttransplantation cyclophosphamide. A marrow graft followed busulfan-fludarabine conditioning, with cyclophosphamide on days +3 and +4. Clones were sequenced by immunoSEQ multiplex PCR, and TCRdb holds only the in-frame ones, with some missing. The table lists thousands of clones, about 84% of them singletons. CDR3 size: 15 residues. Trimming pared 0 bases from V and 3 bases from J, leaving 12 bases between. Per germline, CDR1 SGHRS and CDR2 YFSETQ. Broader study findings: TRB overlap between skin or GI tissue T cells and blood was limited. Donor CD8+ memory clones often dominated recipient blood repertoires at later times.

The rearrangement links TRBV5-1 to TRBJ1-1; a weak D match, TRBD1 (5 bases). Sequences were derived from PBMCs, sampled after allogeneic stem cell transplant with posttransplant cyclophosphamide. This sequence originates from a female patient aged 35-55 years who received an allogeneic stem cell transplant from an unrelated donor, was CMV-positive, and had no GVHD. The T cells may partly be graft donor cells. The chain's CDR3 is CASSLVIGADTEAFF. In nucleotides, the CDR3 is TGCGCCAGCAGCTTGGTGATAGGGGCGGACACTGAAGCTTTCTTT.